The source of this T cell receptor (beta chain) is a study of blood T cell repertoires in COVID-19. Looking at the study overall: Specimens from acute and convalescent COVID-19 originated in the United States, Italy and Spain. T cells, B-cell-depleted T cells, or PBMCs provided the cDNA or gDNA that served as material.

Authors' analysis steps: It was from reference gene primer amplification that nucleated cell counts were estimated. Method: immunoSEQ multiplex PCR; TCRdb's copy keeps in-frame clones and lacks some. The V and J calls and clone size come from that table; D and trimming were worked out from the DNA. The table lists approximately 100,000 clones, approximately 92% of them singletons, with about 32% in the top ten. The CDR3 has 14 amino acids. CDR1 and CDR2 from the germline V gene are SNHLY and FYNNEI. The V gene lost 3 bases and the J gene lost 1 base, with 9 bases spanning the gap. The chain is built from TRBV2 and TRBJ1-1; D not certain. Sequencing was done on a sample of peripheral blood. The TCR sequence derives from a woman over 75 with acute or convalescent COVID-19. The CDR3 DNA sequence: TGTGCCAGCAGTGACCGACGAGGGAACACTGAAGCTTTCTTT. It specifies CASSDRRGNTEAFF.